The 16 T cell receptor beta chains listed next were all sequenced from one sample in a study of blood T cell repertoires in COVID-19. TCRdb's table, derived via immunoSEQ multiplex PCR, lists solely in-frame clones and lacks some. The data show 97,000 or so clones, roughly 92% seen once. Sample: peripheral blood. Source of these receptors: a woman between 50 and 59 years old with COVID-19, enrolled during active disease.

The rearrangement uses TRBV7-2 and TRBJ2-4, with D perhaps matching TRBD1 (7 bases). The germline V and J ends were trimmed by 5 bases and 5 bases, with 19 bases remaining between them. The CDR3 consists of 16 residues. Germline-derived CDR1 and CDR2 are SGHTA and FQGNSA. The CDR3 here is CASSQSPAGGQNIQYF. CDR3 in DNA: TGTGCCAGCAGCCAATCCCCGGCAGGGGGGCAAAACATTCAGTACTTC. The full variable domain, its missing parts supplied by reference TRBV7-2 and TRBJ2-4, is GAGVSQSPSNKVTEKGKDVELRCDPISGHTALYWYRQSLGQGLEFLIYFQGNSAPDKSGLPSDRFSAERTGGSVSTLTIQRTQQEDSAVYLCASSQSPAGGQNIQYFGAGTRLSVL.

Turning to this clone: Other nucleotide sequences in the sample specify the same CDR3. This sequence joins TRBV4-3 and TRBJ1-5; tentative D call: TRBD1 (5 bases). V lost 0 bases, J lost 7 bases, and 7 bases lay in between. Germline V gene sequence: CDR1 LGHNA, CDR2 YSLEER. The CDR3 runs to 13 residues. The CDR3 nucleotides read TGCGCCAGCAGCCAAGATCGGGGGCAGCCCCAGCATTTT. This encodes CASSQDRGQPQHF.

The chain carries TRBV6-1 and TRBJ1-5; D is possibly TRBD1 (5 bases). V was pared by 3 bases and J by 7 bases, with 22 bases between. This CDR3 contains 17 residues. Germline CDR1 reads MNHNS; CDR2 reads SASEGT. The CDR3 sequence is CASSDKQGRILGQPQHF. The CDR3 DNA reads TGTGCCAGCAGTGATAAGCAGGGCCGGATCCTCGGCCAGCCCCAGCATTTT.

The CDR3 DNA reads TGTGCCAGCAGTGTAGAGGGAGTGGGGAACACTGAAGCTTTCTTT. Translated: CASSVEGVGNTEAFF. The chain recombines TRBV6-4 with TRBJ1-1; D is unclear. CDR3 size: 15 residues. CDR1 MRHNA and CDR2 SNTAGT come from the germline V gene. The V and J ends lost 4 bases and 1 base respectively, with 13 bases between them.

The chain combines TRBV4-2 with TRBJ1-6; D not certain. Germline loops: CDR1 LGHNA, CDR2 YNFKEQ. The V gene lost 0 bases and the J gene lost 8 bases, with 8 bases spanning the gap. This CDR3 is built from 14 residues. The CDR3 nucleotides read TGTGCCAGCAGCCAAGATACACAATATTCACCCCTCCACTTT. Its protein product is CASSQDTQYSPLHF.

The chain links TRBV6-5 to TRBJ1-4, with 8 nucleotides matching TRBD1. This CDR3 has 14 amino acids. Germline CDR1 and CDR2: MNHEY and SVGAGI. In DNA form, the CDR3 reads TGTGCGAGCTCTTCCGACAGGGGTCAAGGGAAACTGTTTTTT. Translation gives CASSSDRGQGKLFF.

The genes are TRBV7-6 and TRBJ2-3, with D maybe TRBD2 (6 bases). The ends were cut back, 5 bases at V and 8 bases at J, with 17 bases in the middle. Germline CDR1 is SGHVS and CDR2 is FNYEAQ. CDR3 length: 14 amino acids. The CDR3 protein is CASSRGGEARTQYF. As DNA, the CDR3 is TGTGCCAGCAGCAGGGGCGGGGAGGCTCGTACGCAGTATTTT.

The chain carries TRBV24-1 and TRBJ1-2, with 10 bases lining up with TRBD1. Per germline, CDR1 KGHDR and CDR2 SFDVKD. The V segment lost 4 bases and the J segment 4 bases; nucleotides outside the gene matches: 5. This CDR3 region has 15 residues. The CDR3 nucleotides are TGTGCCACCAGTGACCCGCGGACAGGGGGCTATGGCTACACCTTC. Translating it yields CATSDPRTGGYGYTF.

The CDR3 DNA follows: TGTGCCTGGAGTGGGCAGAAAAACTATGGCTACACCTTC. It translates to CAWSGQKNYGYTF. The V and J genes are TRBV30 and TRBJ1-2; D is ambiguous. CDR3 size: 13 residues. V was shortened by 1 base and J by 2 bases, with 8 bases between the two germline ends. Germline V gives CDR1 GTSNPN, CDR2 SVGIG (reference sequence).

The chain combines TRBV11-1 with TRBJ2-1, with D possibly TRBD2 on 6 matching bases. CDR1 and CDR2 (germline): SGHAT, FQDESV (reference sequence). This CDR3 region has 14 residues. Trimming left V 1 base short and J 4 bases short, with 8 bases between. In DNA form, the CDR3 reads TGTGCCAGCAGCTTAGAACTAGCTTACAATGAGCAGTTCTTC. Protein: CASSLELAYNEQFF.

This chain connects TRBV24-1 to TRBJ1-5; 8 bases align to TRBD1. The CDR3 covers 15 residues. CDR1 and CDR2 (germline): KGHDR, SFDVKD. V gave up 4 bases and J gave up 7 bases; unmatched junction bases: 8. CDR3 sequence (DNA): TGTGCCACCAGTGACCCTGGGACAGGCGGGCAGCCCCAGCATTTT. This translates into CATSDPGTGGQPQHF.

The chain joins TRBV14 to TRBJ2-3; 10 nucleotides line up with TRBD2. After removal of 4 bases from V and 2 bases from J, the junction contained 6 bases not matched to a gene. Germline-derived CDR1 and CDR2 are SGHDN and FVKESK. This CDR3 has 16 amino acids. CDR3: CASSLLSGGVTDTQYF. The CDR3 nucleotides read TGTGCCAGCAGCCTTCTAAGCGGGGGGGTCACAGATACGCAGTATTTT.

The chain links TRBV9 to TRBJ2-1; TRBD2 aligns across 10 bases. Germline loops: CDR1 SGDLS, CDR2 YYNGEE. J gave up 7 bases and V 3 bases, and 7 bases lay outside the gene matches. The CDR3 is 15 residues long. As DNA, the CDR3 is TGTGCCAGCAGCGCCCATCTAGCGGGGGTTAATGAGCAGTTCTTC. This gives the protein CASSAHLAGVNEQFF.

The chain combines TRBV9 with TRBJ2-1; the D is unclear. This CDR3 spans 13 amino acids. Germline CDR1 and CDR2: SGDLS and YYNGEE. The V gene lost 0 bases and the J gene lost 4 bases, with 5 bases spanning the gap. CDR3: CASSVDGYNEQFF. The CDR3 coding sequence is TGTGCCAGCAGCGTAGACGGTTACAATGAGCAGTTCTTC.

This chain joins TRBV19 and TRBJ1-2; TRBD1 agrees at 7 bases. The CDR3 extends over 15 amino acids. Germline CDR1 LNHDA, CDR2 SQIVND (reference sequence). V was clipped by 11 bases and J by 4 bases; unmatched bases: 16. The DNA of the CDR3 is TGTGCCTCGTATCCGGGACAGACCGAGATCTATGGCTACACCTTC. It specifies CASYPGQTEIYGYTF.

The CDR3 reads CASSPPAVNQETQYF. DNA for the CDR3: TGTGCCAGCAGCCCCCCCGCGGTGAACCAAGAGACCCAGTACTTC. The chain carries TRBV7-6 and TRBJ2-5; no clear D. This CDR3 spans 15 amino acids. CDR1 is SGHVS, CDR2 FNYEAQ, per germline. V dropped 5 bases and J dropped 0 bases, with 13 bases sitting between them.